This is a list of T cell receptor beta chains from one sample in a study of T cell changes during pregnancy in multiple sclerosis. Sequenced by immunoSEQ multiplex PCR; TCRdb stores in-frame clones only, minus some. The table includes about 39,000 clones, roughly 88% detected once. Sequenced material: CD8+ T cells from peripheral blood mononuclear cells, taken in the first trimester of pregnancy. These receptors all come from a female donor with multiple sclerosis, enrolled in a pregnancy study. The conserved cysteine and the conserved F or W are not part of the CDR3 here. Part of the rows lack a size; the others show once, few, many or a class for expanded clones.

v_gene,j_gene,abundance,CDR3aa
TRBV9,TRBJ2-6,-,ASSTSGAGANVLT
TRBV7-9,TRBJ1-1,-,ASSLPPQVYRNTEAF
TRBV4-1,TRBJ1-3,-,ASRARSSGNTIY
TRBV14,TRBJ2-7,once,ASSQGRGIYEQY
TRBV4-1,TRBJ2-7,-,ASSQRQGTYEQY
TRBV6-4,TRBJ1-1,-,ASSDWPAGTEAF
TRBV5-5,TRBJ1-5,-,ASSLVGGDSNQPQH
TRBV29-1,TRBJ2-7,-,SALAGGGEQY
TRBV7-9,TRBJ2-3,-,ASSPASSGENTDTQY
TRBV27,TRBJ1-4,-,ASSLAGGWNEKLF
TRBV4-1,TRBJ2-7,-,ASSQELAGVYEQY
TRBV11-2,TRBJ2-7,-,ASSPPGVGEQY
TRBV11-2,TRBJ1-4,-,ASSRARQGGEKLF
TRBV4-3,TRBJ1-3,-,ASSQDRGDSGNTIY
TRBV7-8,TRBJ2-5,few,ASSAGGETQY
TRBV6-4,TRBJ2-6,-,ASSSTSGANVLT
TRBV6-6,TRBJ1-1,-,ASSYSPQVMNTEAF
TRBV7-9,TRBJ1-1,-,ASSHGTEEAF
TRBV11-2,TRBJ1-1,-,ASSFYGGDTEAF
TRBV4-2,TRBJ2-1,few,ASSHSSGGMDEQF
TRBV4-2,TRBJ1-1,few,ASSQVEEGATEAF
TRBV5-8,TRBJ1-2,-,ASSPSRGTGVGYT
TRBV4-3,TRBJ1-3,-,ASSQDEERSLSGNTIY
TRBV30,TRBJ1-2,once,AWSPTVWGFVWGHPYAYGYT
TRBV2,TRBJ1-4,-,ASSARGAGEKLF
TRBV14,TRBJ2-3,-,ASSQPGLTDTQY
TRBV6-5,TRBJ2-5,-,ASSSQPGLAETQY
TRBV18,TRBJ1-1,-,ASSLSGWANTEAF
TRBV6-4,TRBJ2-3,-,ASSVDSQGGDTQY
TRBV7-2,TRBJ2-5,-,ASSLTSTPETQY
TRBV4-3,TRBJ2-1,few,ASSQAIDLAGGSYNEQF
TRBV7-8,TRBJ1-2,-,ASSLGTRTEAYT
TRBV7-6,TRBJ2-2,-,ASSFPRQGEGGELF
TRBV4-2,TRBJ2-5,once,ASSLTSGGSGQETQY
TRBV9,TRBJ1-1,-,ASSVEGDRVSEAF
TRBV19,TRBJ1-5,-,ASRGQGRGPENSNQPQH
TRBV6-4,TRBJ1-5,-,ASRPGTGEAQPQH
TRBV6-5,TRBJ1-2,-,ASSYSQGNSKD
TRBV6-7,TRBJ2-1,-,ASSPGLLINEQF
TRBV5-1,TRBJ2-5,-,ASSRNSGQGDN
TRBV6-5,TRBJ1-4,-,ASSYSLGATNEKLF
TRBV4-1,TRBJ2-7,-,ASSQEVLAGDEQY
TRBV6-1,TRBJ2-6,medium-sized,ASSERGGSGANVLT
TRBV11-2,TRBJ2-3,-,ASSLLAGGPTDTQY
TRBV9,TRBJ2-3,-,ASSVPRDRVAPDTQY
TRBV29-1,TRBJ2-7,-,SVPGTVSYEQY
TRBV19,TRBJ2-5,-,ASSKLFGGIDQETQY
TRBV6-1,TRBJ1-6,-,ASSALAGHNSPLH